The 30 T cell receptor beta chains below all came from one sample that was sequenced in a study of cytomegalovirus exposure and HLA in healthy donors. The PCR made use of 60 Vbeta and 13 Jbeta primers. Sequencing was performed with immunoSEQ multiplex PCR; in TCRdb, only in-frame clones are kept and a portion is missing. The sample shows roughly 180,000 clones, around 82% of them seen only once. Sequenced input: PBMCs. These receptors all stem from a young man in good health and CMV-seronegative.

The chain employs TRBV5-4 and TRBJ2-2, with 11 bases identical to TRBD1. The V gene's germline CDR1 is SGHNT and CDR2 YYREEE (reference sequence). CDR3 length: 16 residues. Losses at the gene ends were 4 bases for V and 4 bases for J; bases not matched to a gene: 6. The DNA of the CDR3 is TGTGCCAGCAGCATCGGGACAGGGGGTGGCACCGGGGAGCTGTTTTTT. Amino acid sequence: CASSIGTGGGTGELFF.

This clone showed up just a few times. The V call is TRBV2, the J call TRBJ1-4, with D unresolved. The CDR3 is 12 residues long. V was cut by 8 bases and J by 4 bases, with 8 bases left in between. Germline assignment: CDR1 SNHLY and CDR2 FYNNEI. CDR3 loop: CASSGHNEKLFF. The CDR3 DNA follows: TGTGCCAGCTCAGGTCATAATGAAAAACTGTTTTTT.

The CDR3: CASSGMLAGRGSTDTQYF. In DNA, the CDR3 is TGTGCCAGCAGCGGAATGCTAGCGGGGAGAGGAAGCACAGATACGCAGTATTTT. The chain employs TRBV7-9 and TRBJ2-3; 9 bases agree with TRBD2. The CDR3 is 18 residues long. Per germline, CDR1 SEHNR and CDR2 FQNEAQ (reference sequence). V lost 5 bases, J lost 0 bases, and 12 bases stayed unmatched.

The rearrangement uses TRBV14 and TRBJ2-1; possibly TRBD2 for D (6 bases). This CDR3 has 16 residues. V was trimmed by 0 bases and J by 6 bases, leaving 15 bases between them. Germline V CDR1 and CDR2: SGHDN, FVKESK. In DNA, the CDR3 is TGTGCCAGCAGCCAAGACGTGGGACTTCTCTTCAATGAGCAGTTCTTC. This sequence encodes CASSQDVGLLFNEQFF.

The chain employs TRBV5-4 and TRBJ2-2; TRBD1 matches at 12 bases. Germline-derived CDR1 and CDR2 are SGHNT and YYREEE (reference sequence). The trim removed 3 bases at V and 0 bases at J, leaving 9 bases unmatched. The CDR3 runs 19 residues. CDR3 loop: CASSSGQGAWGSNTGELFF. The CDR3 DNA reads TGTGCCAGCAGCTCGGGACAGGGGGCGTGGGGATCGAACACCGGGGAGCTGTTTTTT.

V and J are TRBV10-2 and TRBJ1-6, with a tentative D call TRBD1 (5 bases). CDR3 size: 16 residues. Trimming shortened V by 2 bases and J by 0 bases, and 8 bases separated the two germline ends. In germline, CDR1 is WSHSY, CDR2 SAAADI. CDR3 DNA: TGCGCCAGCAGTGAGCGGGGGGGCTCCTATAATTCACCCCTCCACTTT. Amino acid sequence: CASSERGGSYNSPLHF.

The genes are TRBV6-1 and TRBJ2-1; TRBD1 aligns across 10 bases. The germline V gene encodes CDR1 MNHNS and CDR2 SASEGT. Trimming took 6 bases from V and 2 from J; bases not matched to a gene: 4. This CDR3 comprises 15 residues. CDR3 sequence (DNA): TGTGCCAGCAGCGGGACAGGGGAGGCCTACAATGAGCAGTTCTTC. As protein: CASSGTGEAYNEQFF.

This chain joins TRBV15 and TRBJ2-1; 8 bases are a match to TRBD2. Germline-derived CDR1 and CDR2 are LNHNV and YYDKDF (reference sequence). Trimming at V came to 6 bases and at J to 8 bases, leaving 12 bases not matched to a gene. The CDR3 is made up of 15 amino acids. CDR3 in amino acids: CATRRSSGGSDEQFF. The CDR3 nucleotides read TGTGCCACCAGAAGGAGCAGCGGGGGTTCGGATGAGCAGTTCTTC.

This clone was picked up a small number of times. The chain employs TRBV7-9 and TRBJ1-3, with 7 bases lining up with TRBD1. From germline, CDR1 is SEHNR and CDR2 FQNEAQ (reference sequence). Trimming took 3 bases from V and 4 from J; bases not matched to a gene: 6. The CDR3 is 15 amino acids. CDR3 coding DNA: TGTGCCAGCAGCTTGGAGGGGGCGCAAGGAAACACCATATATTTT. Residues: CASSLEGAQGNTIYF.

The chain joins TRBV27 to TRBJ1-5; D is possibly TRBD1 (6 bases). V was trimmed by 3 bases and J by 6 bases, leaving 15 bases between them. Germline assignment: CDR1 MNHEY and CDR2 SMNVEV (reference sequence). The CDR3 spans 15 residues. CDR3 nucleotides: TGTGCCAGCAGTTTTGCCGGGGGGCACCTTCAGCCCCAGCATTTT. Its translation is CASSFAGGHLQPQHF.

The chain has TRBV6-5 and TRBJ2-1; 11 positions agree with TRBD2. Germline V CDR1 and CDR2: MNHEY, SVGAGI. This CDR3 spans 16 amino acids. With V trimmed by 2 bases and J by 2 bases, 2 bases remained unmatched. The CDR3 DNA reads TGTGCCAGCAGTTACCTAGCGGGGGGTCCCTACAATGAGCAGTTCTTC. Its translation: CASSYLAGGPYNEQFF.

The CDR3 loop is CSAREGGYNEQFF. The CDR3 nucleotides are TGCAGCGCGCGGGAGGGAGGCTACAATGAGCAGTTCTTC. The chain links TRBV29-1 to TRBJ2-1, with 9 bases lining up with TRBD2. The trim removed 7 bases at V and 3 bases at J, leaving 4 bases unmatched. The V gene's germline CDR1 is SQVTM and CDR2 ANQGSEA. The CDR3 extends over 13 amino acids.

The chain joins TRBV4-2 to TRBJ2-5; 9 nucleotides align to TRBD2. After removal of 6 bases from V and 1 base from J, the junction contained 12 bases not matched to a gene. The V gene's germline CDR1 is LGHNA and CDR2 YNFKEQ. CDR3 length: 17 amino acids. DNA of the CDR3: TGTGCCAGCAGTTGGATATGGCGGGAGGGTTCCCAAGAGACCCAGTACTTC. This sequence encodes CASSWIWREGSQETQYF.

V is TRBV5-1 and J is TRBJ2-7, with a tentative D call TRBD1 (6 bases). Germline V gene sequence: CDR1 SGHRS, CDR2 YFSETQ. The CDR3 has 15 amino acids. Deletions cut 4 bases from V and 5 bases from J, with 19 bases between. The CDR3 DNA is TGCGCCAGCAGCGGCGACATCGGGACAAATCACGAGCAGTACTTC. As protein: CASSGDIGTNHEQYF.

V and J are TRBV5-1 and TRBJ1-2; D may be TRBD1 (5 bases). With 4 bases removed from V and 4 bases from J, the gap between germline ends came to 14 bases. There are 14 residues in the CDR3. The germline gives CDR1 SGHRS, CDR2 YFSETQ. CDR3 sequence reads: CASSPSQGGYGYTF. The CDR3, as DNA: TGCGCCAGCAGCCCAAGCCAGGGAGGCTATGGCTACACCTTC.

This clone was seen only a few times. The chain combines TRBV5-4 with TRBJ2-3; D may be TRBD1 (6 bases). The CDR3 contains 13 residues. Germline CDR1 SGHNT, CDR2 YYREEE (reference sequence). V dropped 3 bases and J dropped 8 bases, with 13 bases sitting between them. The chain's CDR3 is CASSYSGEGTQYF. The CDR3 DNA follows: TGTGCCAGCAGCTACTCAGGGGAAGGTACGCAGTATTTT.

The chain combines TRBV15 with TRBJ1-2; D is uncertain. V lost 2 bases and J lost 7, with 11 bases in between. Germline CDR1 LNHNV, CDR2 YYDKDF (reference sequence). This CDR3 is built from 13 residues. Written as DNA, the CDR3 is TGTGCCACCAGCAGAATCACGACGGGTGGCTACACCTTC. Translation: CATSRITTGGYTF. The full variable domain, in which reference TRBV15 and TRBJ1-2 provide the parts outside the CDR3, is DAMVIQNPRYQVTQFGKPVTLSCSQTLNHNVMYWYQQKSSQAPKLLFHYYDKDFNNEADTPDNFQSRRPNTSFCFLDIRSPGLGDTAMYLCATSRITTGGYTFGSGTRLTVV.

J is TRBJ2-7 and V is TRBV5-1, with D perhaps matching TRBD1 (5 bases). CDR1 and CDR2 from the germline V gene are SGHRS and YFSETQ. The CDR3 sequence is 14 residues long. V was pared by 3 bases and J by 0 bases, with 10 bases between. DNA of the CDR3: TGCGCCAGCAGCTCAGCAGGGCCCTCCTACGAGCAGTACTTC. This encodes CASSSAGPSYEQYF.

As to this clone: At one of its ends the junction is not consistent with the germline gene, which may arise from a read error. V and J are TRBV7-9 and TRBJ2-2; possible D gene TRBD2, 5 bases. Germline loops: CDR1 SEHNR, CDR2 FQNEAQ (reference sequence). There are 15 residues in the CDR3. CDR3: CSSSFLGANTGELFF. Here the CDR3 DNA reads TGTTCCAGCAGCTTTCTCGGGGCGAACACCGGGGAGCTGTTTTTT.

V usage is TRBV11-2 and J usage is TRBJ2-7, with 7 bases aligning to TRBD1. Trimming at V came to 3 bases and at J to 4 bases, leaving 6 bases not matched to a gene. This CDR3 region has 14 residues. Germline assignment: CDR1 SGHAT and CDR2 FQNNGV. The CDR3 bases are TGTGCCAGCAGCTTGGGGACAGAACTTTACGAGCAGTACTTC. This sequence encodes CASSLGTELYEQYF.

This sequence joins TRBV7-6 and TRBJ2-6; 12 bases are shared with TRBD1. V lost 1 base, J lost 5 bases, and 9 bases stayed unmatched. The CDR3 has 19 amino acids. The germline V gene has CDR1 SGHVS and CDR2 FNYEAQ. In nucleotides, the CDR3 is TGTGCCAGCAGCTTAGTCGGGGGGACAGGGGGCTCCCGGGCCAACGTCCTGACTTTC. Protein product: CASSLVGGTGGSRANVLTF.

This chain links TRBV6-1 with TRBJ1-3; D is uncertain. V was cut by 6 bases and J by 3 bases, with 3 bases left in between. The V gene's germline CDR1 is MNHNS and CDR2 SASEGT. The length of the CDR3 is 11 residues. For the CDR3, the DNA is TGTGCCAGCAGCCTTGGAAACACCATATATTTT. Protein product: CASSLGNTIYF.

The genes are TRBV10-3 and TRBJ1-1; the D is unclear. Trimming took off 3 bases at V and 3 bases at J, with 14 bases between the two ends. The length of the CDR3 is 15 residues. The V gene's germline CDR1 is ENHRY and CDR2 SYGVKD. CDR3 loop: CAISDPGSRDTEAFF. The DNA for the CDR3 is TGTGCCATCAGTGACCCGGGATCTAGAGACACTGAAGCTTTCTTT.

In its sample, this clone was seen once. The V call is TRBV18, the J call TRBJ1-2, with 7 bases identical to TRBD1. From germline, CDR1 is KGHSH and CDR2 LQKENI. Losses at the gene ends were 2 bases for V and 3 bases for J; bases not matched to a gene: 3. The CDR3 is made up of 14 amino acids. The CDR3 protein is CASSPVTGDYGYTF. CDR3 DNA: TGTGCCAGCTCACCAGTCACAGGGGACTATGGCTACACCTTC.

This clone was observed a few times. The V and J genes are TRBV27 and TRBJ2-1; TRBD2 matches at 13 bases. V trimming: 4 bases; J trimming: 5 bases; junction bases outside the gene matches: 5. Germline assignment: CDR1 MNHEY and CDR2 SMNVEV (reference sequence). The CDR3 sequence is 16 residues long. The CDR3 protein is CASSSWTSGSNNEQFF. CDR3 nucleotides: TGTGCCAGCAGTTCTTGGACTAGCGGGAGTAACAATGAGCAGTTCTTC.

The V gene is TRBV4-2, the J gene TRBJ2-5; 16 bases match TRBD2. Germline CDR1 LGHNA, CDR2 YNFKEQ. This CDR3 comprises 17 residues. The V gene end was trimmed by 4 bases and the J gene end by 4 bases; junction bases not matched to a gene: 6. The CDR3 DNA is TGTGCCAGCAGCCGAGGGACTAGCGGGAGGGCCGCAGAGACCCAGTACTTC. It yields the protein CASSRGTSGRAAETQYF.

The table lists this clone with a count of one. The chain recombines TRBV30 with TRBJ2-2; 7 positions match TRBD1. From germline, CDR1 is GTSNPN and CDR2 SVGIG (reference sequence). This CDR3 contains 14 residues. The V gene end was trimmed by 3 bases and the J gene end by 4 bases; junction bases not matched to a gene: 5. CDR3 residues: CAWRHRGPTGELFF. In DNA form, the CDR3 reads TGTGCCTGGAGGCACAGGGGTCCCACCGGGGAGCTGTTTTTT.

This chain uses TRBV7-9 with TRBJ2-7; possibly TRBD1 for D (6 bases). Germline assignment: CDR1 SEHNR and CDR2 FQNEAQ (reference sequence). V shed 5 bases and J shed 1 base, with 18 bases lying between them. The CDR3 extends over 16 amino acids. CDR3 protein: CASSTNRERSSYEQYF. The DNA of the CDR3 is TGTGCCAGCAGCACGAACAGGGAAAGGAGTTCCTACGAGCAGTACTTC.

This clone was detected a few times. The V call is TRBV7-2, the J call TRBJ2-2, with a tentative D call TRBD2 (6 bases). V was shortened by 2 bases and J by 0 bases, with 16 bases between the two germline ends. The CDR3 has 18 residues. Germline values: CDR1 SGHTA, CDR2 FQGNSA. CDR3: CASSLWGLAVSNTGELFF. In nucleotides, the CDR3 is TGTGCCAGCAGCTTATGGGGTTTAGCGGTTTCGAACACCGGGGAGCTGTTTTTT.

This chain links TRBV28 with TRBJ1-6; D unclear. The CDR3 sequence is 14 residues long. The V and J ends lost 3 bases and 7 bases respectively, with 10 bases between them. The germline V gene has CDR1 MDHEN and CDR2 SYDVKM. CDR3 amino acids: CASSLNGVNSPLHF. The CDR3 DNA reads as TGTGCCAGCAGTTTGAACGGGGTGAATTCACCCCTCCACTTT. Full variable domain (outside the CDR3, taken from reference TRBV28 and TRBJ1-6): DVKVTQSSRYLVKRTGEKVFLECVQDMDHENMFWYRQDPGLGLRLIYFSYDVKMKEKGDIPEGYSVSREKKERFSLILESASTNQTSMYLCASSLNGVNSPLHFGNGTRLTVT.